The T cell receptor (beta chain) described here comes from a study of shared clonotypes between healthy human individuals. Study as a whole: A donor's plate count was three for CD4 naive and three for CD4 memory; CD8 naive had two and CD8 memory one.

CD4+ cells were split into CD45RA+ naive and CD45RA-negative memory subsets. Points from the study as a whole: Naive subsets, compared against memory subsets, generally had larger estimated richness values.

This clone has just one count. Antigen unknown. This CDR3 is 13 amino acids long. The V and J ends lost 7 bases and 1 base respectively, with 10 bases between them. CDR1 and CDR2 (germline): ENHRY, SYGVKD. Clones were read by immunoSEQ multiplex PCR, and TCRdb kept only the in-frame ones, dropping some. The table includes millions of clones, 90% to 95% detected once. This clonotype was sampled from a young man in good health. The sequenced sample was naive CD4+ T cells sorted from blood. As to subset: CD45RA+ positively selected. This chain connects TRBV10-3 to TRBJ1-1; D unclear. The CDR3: CAITRTGNTEAFF. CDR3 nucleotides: TGTGCCATCACCCGGACGGGGAACACTGAAGCTTTCTTT.